The clone carrying this T cell receptor (beta chain) was counted a single time. Its antigen is unidentified. Antigen-specific CD4+ T cells were expanded (with viral peptide pools) by the ViraFEST assay ahead of sequencing. Culturing for more than eight days preceded CD4+ T cell isolation. Between March and December 2020, the person had a SARS-CoV-2 infection that PCR confirmed. Germline CDR1 SGHTA, CDR2 FQGNSA. V was shortened by 1 base and J by 7 bases, with 8 bases between the two germline ends. CDR3 length: 13 amino acids. This entry belongs to a study of vaccination effects on CD4 cells after COVID-19. For the study at large: Pre-vaccine samples were drawn 16 days and one week before the first dose.

Measured with immunoSEQ multiplex PCR; TCRdb has only the in-frame clones, and not every one. Here the sample spans under 65,000 clones, roughly three quarters being singletons. The clonotype was recovered from a human donor who had a prior SARS-CoV-2 infection. The specimen comprised CD4+ T cells from PBMCs cultured with HIV peptides, sampled before COVID-19 vaccination. The subset was: HIV-1 Nef peptide pool negative control/reference culture. The J gene is TRBJ2-1, the V gene TRBV7-2, with D unresolved. The chain's CDR3 is CASSLVLGNEQFF. The CDR3 DNA sequence: TGTGCCAGCAGCTTAGTCTTGGGTAATGAGCAGTTCTTC. The whole variable domain, filled in from reference TRBV7-2 and TRBJ2-1, reads GAGVSQSPSNKVTEKGKDVELRCDPISGHTALYWYRQSLGQGLEFLIYFQGNSAPDKSGLPSDRFSAERTGGSVSTLTIQRTQQEDSAVYLCASSLVLGNEQFFGPGTRLTVL.